This T cell receptor beta chain was captured in a study of metastatic and nonmetastatic thyroid tumors. Per the study methods: A papillary thyroid cancer distant-metastasis classifier was built from CDR3 differences across clinicopathological groups. TCRdb reanalyzed the PCR reads with MiXCR. TCRdb assigned the V and J calls; the authors' analysis was not used. Of 13,000 to 15,000 clones in the sample, 20% to 25% are singletons; the top ten hold approximately 8%. Study-level results: Benign nodules were reported to have significantly lower TCR beta diversity than malignant thyroid tumors, in blood and tumor.

This clone has only a few counts. Antigen specificity is unknown. Germline lookup yields CDR1 SNHLY and CDR2 FYNNEI. The CDR3 totals 14 residues. Trimming shortened V by 6 bases and J by 5 bases, and 14 bases separated the two germline ends. Every patient underwent thyroid surgery untreated. The TCR sequence derives from a female donor with papillary thyroid cancer or a benign thyroid nodule (not recorded which). Some clones in this sample may be carry-over from other donors' samples. The chain is built from TRBV2 and TRBJ2-1; the D is unclear. Sequenced material: tumor tissue. The CDR3 sequence is CASRCTWSNNEQFF. The CDR3 region has the DNA TGTGCCAGCAGATGTACATGGTCTAACAATGAGCAGTTCTTC. The full variable domain, completed using reference TRBV2 and TRBJ2-1, is EPEVTQTPSHQVTQMGQEVILRCVPISNHLYFYWYRQILGQKVEFLVSFYNNEISEKSEIFDDQFSVERPDGSNFTLKIRSTKLEDSAMYFCASRCTWSNNEQFFGPGTRLTVL.